One T cell receptor beta chain is described in this entry. Germline CDR1 MNHEY, CDR2 SMNVEV (reference sequence). V lost 3 bases and J lost 0, with 14 bases in between. CDR3 size: 16 residues. Measured with immunoSEQ multiplex PCR; TCRdb has only the in-frame clones, and not every one. The profile shows nearly 600,000 clones, around 95% of them singletons. This sample is part of a study of shared clonotypes between healthy human individuals. CD45RO-negative CD8 cells positively selected for CCR7 made up the naive population, which excluded terminally differentiated effector memory CD45RA+ cells. This clonotype was sampled from a woman in her 30s in good health. The chain is built from TRBV27 and TRBJ1-2; D perhaps matches TRBD1 (5 bases). Sequenced material: naive CD8+ T cells sorted from blood. Here the CDR3 reads CASSLTAGRTNYGYTF. CDR3 DNA: TGTGCCAGCAGTTTGACGGCAGGGCGGACTAACTATGGCTACACCTTC.